This TCR beta chain derives from a study of OX40 agonist ivuxolimab in advanced cancers. Describing the broader study: Ivuxolimab, which targeted the costimulatory receptor OX40 (CD134), was an agonistic, fully human IgG2 monoclonal antibody. Intravenous ivuxolimab was administered to patients every 2 weeks at six dose levels: 0.01, 0.1, 0.3, 1.5, 3 and 10 mg/kg. Among the 52 dose-escalation patients, some 20 had hepatocellular carcinoma, roughly 15 melanoma, 9 renal cell carcinoma and 9 head and neck cancer. In the dose-escalation cohort, 65% to 90% of patients were male, and the mean age was approximately 55 years, with a range of 23 to 79. Patients were allowed to have had prior anti-PD-1, anti-PD-L1 or anti-CTLA-4 therapy, and more than 35% of the dose-escalation patients had been treated with checkpoint inhibitors. Three dose-escalation patients achieved partial responses, one with hepatocellular carcinoma and two with cutaneous melanoma. The purpose of peripheral TCRbeta sequencing was to test whether ivuxolimab changed TCR sequence diversity and led to clonal T-cell expansion. The paper reports the monotherapy dose-escalation portion (N of about 56 patients) of the phase I ivuxolimab trial.

The study at large found these results: In partial responders in the 0.1-3.0 mg/kg groups, normalized peripheral clonal expansion was found to be among the lowest, especially among CD8+ T cells. After ivuxolimab, CD8+ T cells had more expanded clones than CD4+ T cells on average. The antigen specificity of the peripheral T cells that underwent clonal expansion was not determined. At doses of 0.1 to 3.0 mg/kg, clonal expansion of both CD4+ and CD8+ T cells in blood was seen between baseline and week 6. Low levels of normalized T-cell clonal expansion were also seen in some patients who did not respond.

For sequencing of the TCRbeta CDR3 region, genomic DNA was extracted from the sorted cells. The immunoSEQ Assay was used to sequence the TCRbeta CDR3 regions. Sourced from immuneACCESS, this table was stored by TCRdb with only in-frame sequences that have V and J called. A share of the clones is absent; for the studies checked, an unresolved V gene accounts for under half, and the remainder has no known explanation. In this sample the table shows roughly 60,000 clones, approximately 81% of which occur a single time. The top ten clones comprise about 5.1% of the sample. As to this clone: No cognate antigen has been identified for it. Qualities for individual bases were not recorded, and no much larger clone is one base off.

Patients with a history of autoimmune disease or receiving systemic immunosuppression were excluded from the trial. Peripheral blood for TCR sequencing was collected from all dose cohorts at baseline, on cycle 4 day 1, and on cycle 7 day 1. Samples came from an open-label, multicenter, first-in-human phase I dose-escalation trial of ivuxolimab. Adults with locally advanced or metastatic melanoma, renal cell, hepatocellular, or head and neck squamous cell carcinoma were enrolled in the trial. Before TCR sequencing, CD4+ T cells and CD8+ T cells from peripheral blood were sorted into separate populations. The receptor's source is an adult with an advanced solid tumor such as melanoma, head and neck, liver or kidney cancer. The sequenced sample was CD4+ or CD8+ T cells sorted from blood, obtained in a trial of the OX40 agonist ivuxolimab.

The nucleotides read TGTGCCAGCAGTACACCGAACACTGAAGCTTTCTTT. It translates to CASSTPNTEAFF. The rearranged segments are TRBV6-6 and TRBJ1-1, with no D gene named confidently. Counted from cysteine to phenylalanine, this CDR3 has 12 amino acids. Just CDR3 DNA is preserved here, 36 bases in frame from base 1. As encoded in the germline V gene (reference sequence), CDR1 is MNHNY while CDR2 is SVGAGI. V was cut back by 5 bases and J by 1 base, leaving a gap of 5 bases between them.